The rows below give T cell receptor beta chains drawn from one sample of a study of T cell responses to AZD1222 COVID-19 vaccine. Profiling relied on immunoSEQ multiplex PCR, and the TCRdb table lists in-frame clones only, not all of them. The sample lists 130,000 to 150,000 clones, approximately 90% seen once, with 5% in the top ten. The sample here was peripheral blood, taken on day 0 of AZD1222 vaccination. The origin of the receptors is an adult in good health. Both conserved end residues are part of each CDR3. Each record gives: V gene, J gene, CDR3 protein.

>TRBV28|TRBJ1-5
CASIDRVYQPQHF
>TRBV12-3/TRBV12-4|TRBJ2-2
CASSLVGVGELFF
>TRBV29-1|TRBJ1-1
CSAETGGSNTEAFF
>TRBV4-2|TRBJ2-7
CASSQVGTDQSYEQYF
>TRBV20-1|TRBJ2-1
CSASVGANEQFF
>TRBV2|TRBJ2-3
CASRHRDGTDTQYF
>TRBV4-3|TRBJ2-7
CASSQEQGPSYEQYF
>TRBV7-2|TRBJ2-1
CASSLRGDNEQFF
>TRBV27|TRBJ1-2
CASSPQVGSYGYTF
>TRBV10-3|TRBJ2-3
CAISDPSRGSGSTDTQYF
>TRBV7-9|TRBJ1-1
CASSPGTEAFF
>TRBV10-2|TRBJ2-2
CASRREGANTGELFF
>TRBV27|TRBJ1-3
CASSSRPGQGASGNTIYF
>TRBV7-2|TRBJ1-5
CASSLGGRGNQPQHF
>TRBV29-1|TRBJ2-1
CSVEDPYLQGSYNEQFF
>TRBV11-2|TRBJ2-5
CASSSGQREGETQYF
>TRBV2|TRBJ2-1
CAGRSGRAGNEQFF
>TRBV7-2|TRBJ2-2
CASSLKGGIGELFF
>TRBV28|TRBJ1-2
CASSPNPDVIDGYTF
>TRBV19|TRBJ1-5
CASSQTHQPQHF
>TRBV6-5|TRBJ1-2
CASSYERYGYTF
>TRBV12-3/TRBV12-4|TRBJ1-2
CASSRTGPTGYTF
>TRBV5-1|TRBJ2-1
CASSLVGLAEYNEQFF
>TRBV2|TRBJ1-5
CASSERSGNQPQHF
>TRBV7-2|TRBJ1-5
CASSVTGGVGQPQHF
>TRBV13|TRBJ2-7
CASSSWTSGSRPYEQYF
>TRBV6-2/TRBV6-3|TRBJ2-7
CASSYSEDRGHYEQYF
>TRBV3-1/TRBV3-2|TRBJ2-7
CASSQGGGFFYEQYF
>TRBV7-2|TRBJ1-6
CASSLARQGRFNSPLHF
>TRBV10-3|TRBJ2-2
CAISDPGRREQSSGELFF
>TRBV18|TRBJ1-5
CASSPAQGMDQPQHF
>TRBV19|TRBJ2-7
CASTSVGSSYEQYF
>TRBV29-1|TRBJ2-1
CSAVGGGAGGRHYNEQFF
>TRBV7-9|TRBJ2-1
CASSLLATDEQFF
>TRBV28|TRBJ1-6
CASRTWGDRASSYNSPLHF
>TRBV9|TRBJ2-3
CASSVGQGRDTQYF
>TRBV12-3/TRBV12-4|TRBJ1-1
CASILTGAAEAFF
>TRBV6-4|TRBJ2-1
CASSDTPGGGYNEQFF
>TRBV27|TRBJ1-1
CASSFKPSSPHRNTEAFF
>TRBV19|TRBJ2-1
CASSQGLAGLGAQFF
>TRBV6-5|TRBJ2-1
CASSRGDSDDEQFF
>TRBV7-9|TRBJ2-2
CASSRVSGRAGSTGELFF
>TRBV7-2|TRBJ2-2
CASSAAPPLNTGELFF
>TRBV5-4|TRBJ1-2
CASSLGDRSNYGYTF
>TRBV5-4|TRBJ2-3
CASKGGSSGRTSTDTQYF
>TRBV5-6|TRBJ2-7
CASSVLRGNEQYF
>TRBV5-1|TRBJ2-7
CASSDTAEQYF
>TRBV28|TRBJ1-5
CASSLSRHQPQHF
>TRBV19|TRBJ1-5
CASSNLGGDSQPQHF
>TRBV5-6|TRBJ1-1
CASSLQGYTEAFF
>TRBV6-5|TRBJ2-3
CASSYGQATDTQYF
>TRBV28|TRBJ2-2
CASRRPTGELFF
>TRBV6-9|TRBJ1-1
CASSHDESGNTEAFF